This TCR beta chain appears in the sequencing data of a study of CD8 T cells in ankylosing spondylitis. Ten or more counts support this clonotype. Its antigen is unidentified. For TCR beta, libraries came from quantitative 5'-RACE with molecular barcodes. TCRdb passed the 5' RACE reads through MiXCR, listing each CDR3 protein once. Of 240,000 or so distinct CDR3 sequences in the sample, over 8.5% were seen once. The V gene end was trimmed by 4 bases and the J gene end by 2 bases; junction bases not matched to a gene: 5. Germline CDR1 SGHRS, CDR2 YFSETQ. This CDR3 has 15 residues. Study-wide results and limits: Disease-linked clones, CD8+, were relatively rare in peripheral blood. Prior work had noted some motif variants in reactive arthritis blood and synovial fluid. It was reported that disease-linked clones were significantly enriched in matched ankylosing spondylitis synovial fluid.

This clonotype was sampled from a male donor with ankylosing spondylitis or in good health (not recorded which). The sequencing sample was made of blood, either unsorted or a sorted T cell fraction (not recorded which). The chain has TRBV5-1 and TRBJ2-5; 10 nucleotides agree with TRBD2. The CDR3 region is CASSPGLAIQETQYF. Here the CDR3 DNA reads TGCGCCAGCAGCCCGGGACTAGCGATACAAGAGACCCAGTACTTC.